This entry is about one TCR beta chain. Authors' data handling: Using reference gene primer amplification, nucleated cell counts were estimated. Data came from immunoSEQ multiplex PCR; TCRdb stores just in-frame clones and leaves some out. V and J calls and clone size are copied from that table; D and trimming were computed from the DNA. The table has approximately 100,000 clones, 70% to 90% seen once. The data derive from a study of blood T cell repertoires in COVID-19. Study-wide context: The United States, Italy and Spain supplied acute and convalescent COVID-19 samples. T cells, B-cell-depleted T cells, or PBMCs provided the cDNA or gDNA that served as material.

The CDR3 has 15 residues. Trimming left V 4 bases short and J 3 bases short, with 14 bases between. CDR1 is KGHDR, CDR2 SFDVKD, per germline. The TCR originated in a woman aged 60-75 years with acute or convalescent COVID-19. Sequencing input: peripheral blood. This chain connects TRBV24-1 to TRBJ1-1; D perhaps matches TRBD1 (6 bases). In DNA, the CDR3 is TGTGCCACCAGTGAGATTTCGGGGGGCTACACTGAAGCTTTCTTT. Protein product: CATSEISGGYTEAFF.